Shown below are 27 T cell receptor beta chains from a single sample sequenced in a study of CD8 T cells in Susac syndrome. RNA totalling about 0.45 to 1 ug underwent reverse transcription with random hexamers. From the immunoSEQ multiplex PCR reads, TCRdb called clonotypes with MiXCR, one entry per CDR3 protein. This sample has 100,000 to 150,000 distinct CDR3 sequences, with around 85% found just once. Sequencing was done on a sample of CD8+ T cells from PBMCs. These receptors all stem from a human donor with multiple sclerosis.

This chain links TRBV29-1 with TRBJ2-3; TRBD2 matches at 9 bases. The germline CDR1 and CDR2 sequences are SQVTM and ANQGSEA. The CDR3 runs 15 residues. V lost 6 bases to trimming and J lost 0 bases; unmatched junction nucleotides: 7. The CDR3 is CSVSGGLPSTDTQYF. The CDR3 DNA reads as TGCAGCGTCAGCGGGGGGCTCCCTAGCACAGATACGCAGTATTTT.

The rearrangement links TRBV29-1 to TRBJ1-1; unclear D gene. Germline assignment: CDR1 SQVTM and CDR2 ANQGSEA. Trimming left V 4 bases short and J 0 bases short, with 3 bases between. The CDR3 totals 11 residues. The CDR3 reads CSVGLNTEAFF. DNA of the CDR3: TGCAGCGTTGGCCTGAACACTGAAGCTTTCTTT.

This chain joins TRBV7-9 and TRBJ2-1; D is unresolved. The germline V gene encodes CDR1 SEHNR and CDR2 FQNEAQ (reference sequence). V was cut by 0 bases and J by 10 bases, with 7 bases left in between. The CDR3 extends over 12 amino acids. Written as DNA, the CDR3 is TGTGCCAGCAGCTTAGCATTGCGGGAGCAGTTCTTC. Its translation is CASSLALREQFF. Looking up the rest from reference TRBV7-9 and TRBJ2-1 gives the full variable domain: DTGVSQNPRHKITKRGQNVTFRCDPISEHNRLYWYRQTLGQGPEFLTYFQNEAQLEKSRLLSDRFSAERPKGSFSTLEIQRTEQGDSAMYLCASSLALREQFFGPGTRLTVL.

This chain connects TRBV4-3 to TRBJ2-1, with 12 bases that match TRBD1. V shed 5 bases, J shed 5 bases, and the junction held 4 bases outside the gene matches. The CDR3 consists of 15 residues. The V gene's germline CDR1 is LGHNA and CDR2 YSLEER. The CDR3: CASSFGTGGHNEQFF. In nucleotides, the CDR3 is TGCGCCAGCAGCTTCGGGACAGGGGGCCACAATGAGCAGTTCTTC.

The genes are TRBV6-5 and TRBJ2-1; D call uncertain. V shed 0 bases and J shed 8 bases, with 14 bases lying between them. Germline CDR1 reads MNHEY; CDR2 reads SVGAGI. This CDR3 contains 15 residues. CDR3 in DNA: TGTGCCAGCAGTTACTCGAGTCCACCAGGTTATGAGCAGTTCTTC. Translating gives CASSYSSPPGYEQFF.

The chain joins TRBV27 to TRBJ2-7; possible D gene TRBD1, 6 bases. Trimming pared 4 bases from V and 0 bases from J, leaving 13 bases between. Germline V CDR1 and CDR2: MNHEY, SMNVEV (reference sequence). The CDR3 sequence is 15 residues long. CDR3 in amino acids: CASSSQGLHSYEQYF. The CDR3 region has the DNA TGTGCCAGCAGTTCCCAGGGGCTTCACTCCTACGAGCAGTACTTC.

Written as DNA, the CDR3 is TGTGCCAGCAGCGCACAGGGGCGTTTGAACACTGAAGCTTTCTTT. Protein product: CASSAQGRLNTEAFF. The chain uses TRBV5-4 and TRBJ1-1; 7 bases are a match to TRBD1. The V gene end was trimmed by 4 bases and the J gene end by 0 bases; junction bases not matched to a gene: 6. This CDR3 is 15 amino acids long. In germline, CDR1 is SGHNT, CDR2 YYREEE (reference sequence). Combining the CDR3 with reference TRBV5-4 and TRBJ1-1 gives the whole variable domain ETGVTQSPTHLIKTRGQQVTLRCSSQSGHNTVSWYQQALGQGPQFIFQYYREEENGRGNFPPRFSGLQFPNYSSELNVNALELDDSALYLCASSAQGRLNTEAFFGQGTRLTVV.

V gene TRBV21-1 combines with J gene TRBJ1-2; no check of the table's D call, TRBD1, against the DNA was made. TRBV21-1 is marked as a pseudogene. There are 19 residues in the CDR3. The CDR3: CASSKARQGIVMSNYGYTF. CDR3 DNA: TGTGCCAGCAGCAAAGCTCGACAGGGGATTGTCATGTCGAACTATGGCTACACCTTC.

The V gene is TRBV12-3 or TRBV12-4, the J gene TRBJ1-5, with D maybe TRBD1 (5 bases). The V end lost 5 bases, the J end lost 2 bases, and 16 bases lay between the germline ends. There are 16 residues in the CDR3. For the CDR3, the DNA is TGTGCCAGCAGTGAGTTTCGTGCACAGGGCAATCAGCCCCAGCATTTT. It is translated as CASSEFRAQGNQPQHF.

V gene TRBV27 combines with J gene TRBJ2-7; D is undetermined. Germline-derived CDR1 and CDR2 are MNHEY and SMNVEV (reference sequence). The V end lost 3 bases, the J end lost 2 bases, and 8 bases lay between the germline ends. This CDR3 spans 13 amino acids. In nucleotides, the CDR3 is TGTGCCAGCAGTTTGGCCGCCGCCTACGAGCAGTACTTC. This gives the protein CASSLAAAYEQYF.

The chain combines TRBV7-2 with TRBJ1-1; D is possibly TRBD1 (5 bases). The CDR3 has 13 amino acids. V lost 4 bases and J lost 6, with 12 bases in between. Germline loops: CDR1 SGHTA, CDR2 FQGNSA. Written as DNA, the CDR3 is TGTGCCAGCAGCTCTCCATGGGGGTCTGAAGCTTTCTTT. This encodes CASSSPWGSEAFF.

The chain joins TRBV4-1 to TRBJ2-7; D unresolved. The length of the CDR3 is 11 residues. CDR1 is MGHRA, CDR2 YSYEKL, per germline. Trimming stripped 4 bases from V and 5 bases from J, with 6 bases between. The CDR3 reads CASSPGNEQYF. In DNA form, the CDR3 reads TGCGCCAGCAGCCCTGGCAACGAGCAGTACTTC.

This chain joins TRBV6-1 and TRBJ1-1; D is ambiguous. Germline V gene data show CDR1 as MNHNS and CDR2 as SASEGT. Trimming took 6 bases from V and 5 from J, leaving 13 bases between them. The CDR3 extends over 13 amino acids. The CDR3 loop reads CASRDYLWTEAFF. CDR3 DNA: TGTGCCAGCAGGGATTATCTGTGGACTGAAGCTTTCTTT.

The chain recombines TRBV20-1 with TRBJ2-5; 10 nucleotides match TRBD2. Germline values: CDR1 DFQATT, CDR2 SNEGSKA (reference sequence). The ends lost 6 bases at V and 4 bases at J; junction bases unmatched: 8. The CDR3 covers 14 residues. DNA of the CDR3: TGCAGTGCCCTGGAGCGGGGGGGCGCAGAGACCCAGTACTTC. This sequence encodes CSALERGGAETQYF.

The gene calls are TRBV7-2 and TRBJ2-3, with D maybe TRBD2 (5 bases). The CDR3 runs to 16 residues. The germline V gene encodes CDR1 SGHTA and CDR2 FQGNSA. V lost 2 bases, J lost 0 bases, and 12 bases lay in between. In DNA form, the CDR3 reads TGTGCCAGCAGCTTACGGCGGGTCTCTAGCACAGATACGCAGTATTTT. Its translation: CASSLRRVSSTDTQYF.

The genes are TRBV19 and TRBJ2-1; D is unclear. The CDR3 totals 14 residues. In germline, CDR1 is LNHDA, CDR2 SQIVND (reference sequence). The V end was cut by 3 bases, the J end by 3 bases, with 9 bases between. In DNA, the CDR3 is TGTGCCAGTAGTATGAATCCCTTCTACAATGAGCAGTTCTTC. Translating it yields CASSMNPFYNEQFF.

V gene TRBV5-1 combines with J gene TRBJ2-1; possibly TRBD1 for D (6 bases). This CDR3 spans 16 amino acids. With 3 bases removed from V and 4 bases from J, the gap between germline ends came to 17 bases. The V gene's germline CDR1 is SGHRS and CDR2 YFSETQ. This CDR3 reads CASSWAPRDTYNEQFF. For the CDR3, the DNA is TGCGCCAGCAGCTGGGCCCCCCGGGACACTTACAATGAGCAGTTCTTC.

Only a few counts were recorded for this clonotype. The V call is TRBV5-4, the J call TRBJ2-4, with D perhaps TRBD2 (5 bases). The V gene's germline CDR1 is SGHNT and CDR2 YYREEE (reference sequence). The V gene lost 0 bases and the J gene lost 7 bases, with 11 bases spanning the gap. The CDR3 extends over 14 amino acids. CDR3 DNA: TGTGCCAGCAGCTTGGGCCCGGGATGGAACATTCAGTACTTC. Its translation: CASSLGPGWNIQYF.

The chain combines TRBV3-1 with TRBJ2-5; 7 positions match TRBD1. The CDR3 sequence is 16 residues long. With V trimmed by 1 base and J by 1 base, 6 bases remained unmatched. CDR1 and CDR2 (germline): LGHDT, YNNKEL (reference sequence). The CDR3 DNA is TGTGCCAGCAGCCAAGGTGCAGGGGACAGCCAAGAGACCCAGTACTTC. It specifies CASSQGAGDSQETQYF.

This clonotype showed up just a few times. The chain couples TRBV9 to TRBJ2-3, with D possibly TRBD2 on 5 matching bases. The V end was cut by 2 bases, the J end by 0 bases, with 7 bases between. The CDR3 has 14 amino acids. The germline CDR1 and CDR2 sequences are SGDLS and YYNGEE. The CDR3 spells CASSVGGSTDTQYF. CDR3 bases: TGTGCCAGCAGCGTGGGCGGGAGCACAGATACGCAGTATTTT.

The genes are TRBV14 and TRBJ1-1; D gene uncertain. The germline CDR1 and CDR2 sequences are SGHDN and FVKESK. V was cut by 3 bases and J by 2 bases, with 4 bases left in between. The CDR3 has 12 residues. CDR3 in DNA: TGTGCCAGCAGCCACAGAAACACTGAAGCTTTCTTT. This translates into CASSHRNTEAFF.

The CDR3 region is CASSPFEVPNTGELFF. The CDR3 bases are TGCGCCAGCAGCCCCTTCGAGGTGCCGAACACCGGGGAGCTGTTTTTT. This chain joins TRBV4-3 and TRBJ2-2; D is undetermined. V was cut by 4 bases and J by 0 bases, with 12 bases left in between. The CDR3 has 16 amino acids. Germline V gene data show CDR1 as LGHNA and CDR2 as YSLEER.

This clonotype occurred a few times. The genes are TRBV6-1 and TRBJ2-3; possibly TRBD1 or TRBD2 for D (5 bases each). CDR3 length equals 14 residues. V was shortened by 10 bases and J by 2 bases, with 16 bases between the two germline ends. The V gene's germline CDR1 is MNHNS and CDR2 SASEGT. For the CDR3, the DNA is TGTGCCATCGGGACGGTAGGGAACACAGATACGCAGTATTTT. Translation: CAIGTVGNTDTQYF.

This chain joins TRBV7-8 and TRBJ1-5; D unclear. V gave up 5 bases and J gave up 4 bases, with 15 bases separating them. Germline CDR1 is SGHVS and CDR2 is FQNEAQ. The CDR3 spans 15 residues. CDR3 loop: CASSPRVEYNQPQHF. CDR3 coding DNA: TGTGCCAGCAGCCCAAGGGTGGAGTATAATCAGCCCCAGCATTTT.

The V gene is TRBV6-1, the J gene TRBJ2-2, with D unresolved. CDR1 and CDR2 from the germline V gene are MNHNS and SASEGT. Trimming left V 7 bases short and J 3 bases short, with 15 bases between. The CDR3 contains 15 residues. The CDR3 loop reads CASKNADSDTGELFF. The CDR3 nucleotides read TGTGCCAGCAAGAACGCGGATTCAGACACCGGGGAGCTGTTTTTT.

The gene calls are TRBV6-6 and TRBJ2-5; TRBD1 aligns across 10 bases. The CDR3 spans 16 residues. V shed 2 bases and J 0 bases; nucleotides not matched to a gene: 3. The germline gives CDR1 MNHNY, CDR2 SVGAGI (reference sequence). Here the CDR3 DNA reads TGTGCCAGCAGTTACGAGGGGACAGGGGACCAAGAGACCCAGTACTTC. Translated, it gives CASSYEGTGDQETQYF.

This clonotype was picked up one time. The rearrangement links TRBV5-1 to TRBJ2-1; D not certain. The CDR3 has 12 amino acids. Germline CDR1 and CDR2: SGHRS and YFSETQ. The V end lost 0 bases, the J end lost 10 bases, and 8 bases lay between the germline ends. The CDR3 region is CASSLGWKEQFF. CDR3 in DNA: TGCGCCAGCAGCTTGGGGTGGAAGGAGCAGTTCTTC.